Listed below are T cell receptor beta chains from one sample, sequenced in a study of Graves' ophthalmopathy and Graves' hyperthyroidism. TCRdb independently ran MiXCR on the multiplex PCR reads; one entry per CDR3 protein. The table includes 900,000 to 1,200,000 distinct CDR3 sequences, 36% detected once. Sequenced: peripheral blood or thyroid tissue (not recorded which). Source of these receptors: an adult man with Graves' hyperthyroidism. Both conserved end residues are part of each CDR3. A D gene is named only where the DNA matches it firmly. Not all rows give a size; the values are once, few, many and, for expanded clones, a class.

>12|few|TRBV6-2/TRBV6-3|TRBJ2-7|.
CASSPFSDEQYF
TGTGCCAGCAGCCCCTTTTCCGACGAGCAGTACTTC
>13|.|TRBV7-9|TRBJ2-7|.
CANSSRSWGEQYF
TGTGCCAACTCCTCACGGTCCTGGGGCGAGCAGTACTTC
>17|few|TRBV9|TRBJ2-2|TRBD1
CASSVARGTSNTGELFF
TGTGCCAGCAGCGTAGCCAGGGGGACCTCGAACACCGGGGAGCTGTTTTTT
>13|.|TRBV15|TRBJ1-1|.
CATSRVYTGRDFF
TGTGCCACCAGCAGAGTTTATACAGGGCGTGATTTCTTT
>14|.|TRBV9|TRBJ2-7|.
CASSVAGESYEQYF
TGTGCCAGCAGCGTAGCGGGAGAGTCCTACGAGCAGTACTTC
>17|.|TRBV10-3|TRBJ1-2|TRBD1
CAISERPGQGANYGYTF
TGTGCCATCAGCGAACGGCCGGGACAGGGGGCTAATTATGGCTACACCTTC
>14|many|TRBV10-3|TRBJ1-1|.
CAISEDSEIAEAFF
TGTGCCATCAGTGAGGACAGTGAAATAGCTGAAGCTTTCTTT
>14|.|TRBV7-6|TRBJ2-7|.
CASSYSMWGYEQYF
TGTGCCAGCAGTTACTCCATGTGGGGTTACGAGCAGTACTTC
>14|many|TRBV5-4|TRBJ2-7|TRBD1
CASSPGTGFYEQYF
TGCGCCAGCAGTCCCGGGACAGGCTTCTACGAGCAGTACTTC
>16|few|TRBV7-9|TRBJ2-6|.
CASSPVLGGTANVLTF
TGTGCCAGCAGCCCGGTGCTGGGCGGGACGGCCAACGTCCTGACTTTC
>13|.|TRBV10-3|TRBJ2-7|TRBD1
CATNRDRAYEQYF
TGTGCCACCAACCGGGACAGGGCATACGAGCAGTACTTC
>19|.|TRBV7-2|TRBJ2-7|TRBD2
CASSPGGTSGSPQDYEQYF
TGCGCCAGCAGCCCAGGGGGAACTAGCGGGAGTCCTCAGGACTACGAGCAGTACTTC
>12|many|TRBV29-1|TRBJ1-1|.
CSVQPGVTEAFF
TGCAGCGTTCAACCAGGGGTGACTGAAGCTTTCTTT
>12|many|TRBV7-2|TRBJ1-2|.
CASSSGTYGYTF
TGTGCCAGCAGCTCAGGGACCTATGGCTACACCTTC
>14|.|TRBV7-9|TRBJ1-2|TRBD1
CASSYDRGSLGYTF
TGTGCCAGCAGCTACGACAGGGGATCGTTGGGCTACACCTTC
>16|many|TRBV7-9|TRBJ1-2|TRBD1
CASSPGRDRGHNGYTF
TGTGCCAGCAGCCCCGGCCGGGACAGGGGGCATAATGGCTACACCTTC
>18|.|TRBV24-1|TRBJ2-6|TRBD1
CATSGLGTGGTGANVLTF
TGTGCCACCAGTGGCTTAGGGACAGGGGGTACCGGGGCCAACGTCCTGACTTTC
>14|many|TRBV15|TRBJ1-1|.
CATSRDPTDTEAFF
TGTGCCACCAGCAGAGATCCGACCGACACTGAAGCTTTCTTT
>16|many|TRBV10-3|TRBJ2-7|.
CAISAGEHPSSYEQYF
TGTGCCATCAGTGCGGGGGAGCACCCGAGCTCCTACGAGCAGTACTTC
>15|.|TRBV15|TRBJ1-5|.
CATSSRRGYNQPQHF
TGTGCCACCAGCAGTCGTAGGGGATACAATCAGCCCCAGCATTTT
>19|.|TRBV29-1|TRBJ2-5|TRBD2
CSVERTATSEIGDQETQYF
TGCAGCGTTGAACGGACCGCGACTAGCGAGATCGGGGACCAAGAGACCCAGTACTTC
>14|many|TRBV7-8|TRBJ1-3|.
CASSPRGPGNTIYF
TGTGCCAGCAGCCCCCGCGGGCCTGGAAACACCATATATTTT
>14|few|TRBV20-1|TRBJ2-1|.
CSASDSSSYNEQFF
TGCAGTGCTAGCGACAGCTCTTCCTACAATGAGCAGTTCTTC
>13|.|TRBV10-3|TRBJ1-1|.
CAISESGVTEAFF
TGTGCCATCAGTGAGTCGGGGGTCACTGAAGCTTTCTTT
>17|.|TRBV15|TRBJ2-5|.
CATSRDGAGLAQETQYF
TGTGCCACCAGCAGAGATGGGGCAGGGCTAGCCCAAGAGACCCAGTACTTC
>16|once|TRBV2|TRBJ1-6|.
CASSEGSRGSNSPLHF
TGTGCCAGCAGTGAAGGGTCCAGGGGATCTAATTCACCCCTCCACTTT
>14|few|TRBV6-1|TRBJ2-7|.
CASSIGRIRYEQYF
TGTGCCAGCAGTATTGGCAGGATCCGTTACGAGCAGTACTTC
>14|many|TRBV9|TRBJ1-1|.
CASSGHGTTTEAFF
TGTGCCAGCAGCGGTCACGGTACGACAACTGAAGCTTTCTTT
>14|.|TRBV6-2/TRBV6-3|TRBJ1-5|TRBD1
CARDRPYSNQPQHF
TGTGCCAGGGACAGGCCGTATAGCAATCAGCCCCAGCATTTT
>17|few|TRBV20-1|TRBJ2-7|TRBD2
CSANNPGTSGRSYEQYF
TGCAGTGCTAACAATCCCGGGACTAGCGGGAGATCCTACGAGCAGTACTTC
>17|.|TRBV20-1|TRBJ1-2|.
CSASSFRDSLLNYGYTF
TGCAGTGCTAGCAGTTTCCGTGACAGCCTTCTGAACTATGGCTACACCTTC
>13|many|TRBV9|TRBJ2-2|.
CASSVVPAGELFF
TGTGCCAGCAGCGTAGTTCCCGCAGGGGAGCTGTTTTTT
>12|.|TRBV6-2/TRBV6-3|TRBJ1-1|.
CASSYPVPEAFF
TGTGCCAGCAGTTATCCGGTCCCTGAAGCTTTCTTT
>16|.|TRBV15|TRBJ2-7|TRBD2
CATSSSGGASAYEQYF
TGTGCCACCAGTTCGAGCGGGGGGGCGTCCGCCTACGAGCAGTACTTC
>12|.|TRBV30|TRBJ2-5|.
CAWSLGLGTQYF
TGTGCCTGGAGTTTAGGTTTAGGCACCCAGTACTTC
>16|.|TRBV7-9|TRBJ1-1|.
CASSLLDNGQNTEAFF
TGTGCCAGCAGCTTATTGGACAACGGGCAGAACACTGAAGCTTTCTTT
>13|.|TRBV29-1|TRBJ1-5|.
CSVAGGERQPQHF
TGCAGCGTTGCTGGGGGAGAGAGGCAGCCCCAGCATTTT
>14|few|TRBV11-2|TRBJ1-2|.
CASRSGTSIPGYTF
TGTGCCAGCAGGTCTGGGACTTCGATTCCTGGCTACACCTTC
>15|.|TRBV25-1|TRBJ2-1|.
CATTSGGTGYNEQFF
TGTGCCACCACGTCCGGTGGGACGGGGTACAATGAGCAGTTCTTC
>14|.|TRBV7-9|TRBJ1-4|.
CASSSRGTGGVLFF
TGTGCCAGCAGCTCCCGAGGAACGGGTGGTGTGCTGTTTTTT
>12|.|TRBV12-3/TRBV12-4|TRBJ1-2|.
CASSDRSYGYTF
TGTGCCAGCAGCGACAGGTCCTATGGCTACACCTTC
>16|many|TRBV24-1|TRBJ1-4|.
CATSDSGAATNEKLFF
TGTGCCACCAGTGATTCAGGAGCTGCAACTAATGAAAAACTGTTTTTT
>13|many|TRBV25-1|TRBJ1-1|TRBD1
CASSESGQGKAFF
TGTGCCAGCAGTGAATCGGGACAGGGGAAAGCTTTCTTT
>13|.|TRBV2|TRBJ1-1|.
CASNRMGSTEAFF
TGTGCCAGCAACCGCATGGGGAGCACTGAAGCTTTCTTT
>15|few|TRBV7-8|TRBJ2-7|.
CASSQGQDSYYEQYF
TGCGCCAGCAGCCAAGGTCAAGACTCATACTACGAGCAGTACTTC
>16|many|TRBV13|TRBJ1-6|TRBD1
CASSSLNRGHNSPLHF
TGTGCCAGCAGTTCCCTTAACAGGGGGCATAATTCACCCCTCCACTTT
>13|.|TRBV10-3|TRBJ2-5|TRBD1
CAIRSGTEETQYF
TGTGCCATCAGATCCGGGACAGAAGAGACCCAGTACTTC
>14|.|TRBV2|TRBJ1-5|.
CASSEASSLQPQHF
TGTGCCAGCAGTGAAGCCAGTAGCCTTCAGCCCCAGCATTTT
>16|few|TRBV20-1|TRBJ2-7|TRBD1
CSARDLARGKSYEQYF
TGCAGTGCTAGAGATTTGGCCAGGGGGAAATCCTACGAGCAGTACTTC
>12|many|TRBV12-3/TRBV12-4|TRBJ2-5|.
CASSQGQETQYF
TGTGCCAGCTCTCAGGGTCAGGAGACCCAGTACTTC
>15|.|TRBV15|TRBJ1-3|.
CATSRGAGLGNTIYF
TGTGCCACCAGCAGAGGAGCAGGGCTCGGAAACACCATATATTTT
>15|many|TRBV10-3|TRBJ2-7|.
CAISESGTAGYEQYF
TGTGCCATCAGTGAGTCCGGAACAGCGGGCTACGAGCAGTACTTC
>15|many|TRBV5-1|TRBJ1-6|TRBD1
CASSLQGSGNSPLHF
TGCGCCAGCAGCTTACAGGGGTCGGGGAATTCACCCCTCCACTTT
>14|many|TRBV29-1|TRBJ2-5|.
CSAEDKGVGETQYF
TGCAGCGCGGAGGATAAGGGTGTCGGAGAGACCCAGTACTTC
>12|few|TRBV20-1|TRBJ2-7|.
CSASWASYEQYF
TGCAGTGCTAGTTGGGCCTCCTACGAGCAGTACTTC
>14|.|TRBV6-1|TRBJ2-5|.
CASSESSAQETQYF
TGTGCCAGCAGTGAATCGTCAGCCCAAGAGACCCAGTACTTC